The 27 T cell receptor beta chains reported below all come from one sample, sequenced in a study of PD-1 blockade in classical Hodgkin lymphoma. Time point denoted: cycle 4 day 1 (C4D1), after five to seven weeks of nivolumab. Each and every patient relapsed after autologous stem cell transplantation, and patients got differing brentuximab vedotin exposure. Assay: immunoSEQ multiplex PCR; the TCRdb copy retains only in-frame clones and omits some. Of more than 4,000 clones in the sample, roughly two thirds were seen once. The specimen comprised peripheral blood mononuclear cells (PBMCs), sampled before the fourth cycle of nivolumab. All receptors derive from a human donor with classical Hodgkin lymphoma.

This clone counts as large. V gene TRBV2 combines with J gene TRBJ1-2; D gene unclear. The CDR3 consists of 14 residues. The germline V and J ends were trimmed by 7 bases and 3 bases, with 15 bases remaining between them. Germline V gene data show CDR1 as SNHLY and CDR2 as FYNNEI. CDR3 protein: CASTTGLDDYGYTF. For the CDR3, the DNA is TGTGCCAGCACCACTGGCTTGGACGACTATGGCTACACCTTC. The whole variable domain, remainder taken from reference TRBV2 and TRBJ1-2, is EPEVTQTPSHQVTQMGQEVILRCVPISNHLYFYWYRQILGQKVEFLVSFYNNEISEKSEIFDDQFSVERPDGSNFTLKIRSTKLEDSAMYFCASTTGLDDYGYTFGSGTRLTVV.

This chain connects TRBV7-3 to TRBJ2-1; the D gene is possibly TRBD2 (6 bases). The CDR3 has 15 residues. The V end was cut by 1 base, the J end by 7 bases, with 14 bases between. Germline CDR1 reads SGHTA; CDR2 reads FQGTGA. The CDR3 reads CASSLMGGTQNEQFF. CDR3 coding DNA: TGTGCCAGCAGCTTAATGGGGGGTACCCAAAATGAGCAGTTCTTC. Using reference TRBV7-3 and TRBJ2-1 for the parts outside the CDR3, the full variable domain is GAGVSQTPSNKVTEKGKYVELRCDPISGHTALYWYRQSLGQGPEFLIYFQGTGAADDSGLPNDRFFAVRPEGSVSTLKIQRTERGDSAVYLCASSLMGGTQNEQFFGPGTRLTVL.

This clone was picked up a small number of times. V and J are TRBV7-8 and TRBJ2-1; D is possibly TRBD2 (6 bases). Germline CDR1 SGHVS, CDR2 FQNEAQ. V was shortened by 5 bases and J by 8 bases, with 13 bases between the two germline ends. The CDR3 covers 13 residues. CDR3 region: CASSAPKRDEQFF. As DNA, the CDR3 is TGTGCCAGCAGCGCACCCAAGCGGGATGAGCAGTTCTTC.

This chain uses TRBV5-8 with TRBJ2-7; D is possibly TRBD2 (5 bases). The CDR3 covers 16 residues. The V gene's germline CDR1 is SGHTS and CDR2 YDEGEE. Trimming removed 2 bases from V and 3 bases from J, with 18 bases in between. This chain's CDR3 is CASSFVDWRADYEQYF. CDR3 sequence (DNA): TGTGCCAGCAGCTTCGTAGACTGGCGGGCCGACTACGAGCAGTACTTC.

CDR3 DNA: TGTGCCAGCAGTTTACTTACGGGAACCTATGGCTACACCTTC. This encodes CASSLLTGTYGYTF. V and J are TRBV28 and TRBJ1-2, with D hard to call. V was clipped by 2 bases and J by 4 bases, with 11 bases between them. The CDR3 runs to 14 residues. The germline gives CDR1 MDHEN, CDR2 SYDVKM.

The rearrangement links TRBV30 to TRBJ2-1, with D tentatively TRBD1 (5 bases). Per the germline V gene, CDR1 is GTSNPN and CDR2 is SVGIG (reference sequence). V was cut by 1 base and J by 5 bases, with 12 bases left in between. The CDR3 sequence is 14 residues long. The DNA for the CDR3 is TGTGCCTGGAGTGGCTCGCCCAGGGACAATGAGCAGTTCTTC. The encoded protein is CAWSGSPRDNEQFF.

There are a few counts of this clone. V is TRBV18 and J is TRBJ2-7, with D perhaps TRBD1 (6 bases). Trimming shortened V by 4 bases and J by 7 bases, and 11 bases separated the two germline ends. Looked up from germline, CDR1 is KGHSH and CDR2 is LQKENI. CDR3 length: 12 residues. The CDR3 reads CASSHRVGEQYF. CDR3 bases: TGTGCCAGCTCACACAGGGTAGGGGAGCAGTACTTC.

The rearrangement links TRBV7-8 to TRBJ2-7, with D possibly being TRBD1 or TRBD2 (5 bases each). CDR3 length equals 15 residues. The V and J ends lost 4 bases and 5 bases respectively, with 18 bases between them. In germline, CDR1 is SGHVS, CDR2 FQNEAQ. The CDR3, as DNA: TGTGCCAGCAGCTCTGGGACGGCTTACGGACACGAGCAGTACTTC. Translating gives CASSSGTAYGHEQYF.

The chain carries TRBV19 and TRBJ2-1; 7 positions match TRBD2. J lost 6 bases, V lost 7 bases, and 12 bases had no gene match. The CDR3 runs 15 residues. CDR1 and CDR2 from the germline V gene are LNHDA and SQIVND (reference sequence). The CDR3 here is CASMGGGGPRNEQFF. The DNA of the CDR3 is TGTGCCAGTATGGGTGGGGGAGGGCCTCGCAATGAGCAGTTCTTC.

The chain is built from TRBV30 and TRBJ1-2; no clear D gene. The V end was cut by 2 bases, the J end by 9 bases, with 10 bases between. Germline V CDR1 and CDR2: GTSNPN, SVGIG (reference sequence). The CDR3 is made up of 11 amino acids. The CDR3 spells CAWSLEYRYTF. The CDR3 DNA is TGTGCCTGGAGTCTTGAATATCGCTACACCTTC.

In its sample, this clone ranks as medium-sized (0.01 to 0.1%). DNA of the CDR3: TGTGCCAGCAGCGCAGGGACTAGCGGGATTTACGAGCAGTACTTC. The encoded protein is CASSAGTSGIYEQYF. The V call is TRBV9, the J call TRBJ2-7; TRBD2 aligns across 13 bases. The CDR3 has 15 residues. V dropped 3 bases and J dropped 4; count of bases not matched to a gene: 4. From germline, CDR1 is SGDLS and CDR2 YYNGEE.

This clone was seen only a few times. This chain joins TRBV7-9 and TRBJ2-2; TRBD2 matches at 7 bases. Germline loops: CDR1 SEHNR, CDR2 FQNEAQ (reference sequence). V gave up 1 base and J gave up 6 bases; unmatched junction bases: 2. The CDR3 is 14 residues long. The CDR3 here is CASSLVLAAGELFF. CDR3 in DNA: TGTGCCAGCAGCTTAGTCCTAGCGGCCGGGGAGCTGTTTTTT.

J is TRBJ2-1 and V is TRBV5-3, with 13 bases aligning to TRBD2. TRBV5-3 counts as an open reading frame of uncertain function. The CDR3 covers 15 residues. V lost 3 bases to trimming and J lost 8 bases; unmatched junction nucleotides: 5. The CDR3 DNA follows: TGTGCCAGAAGCTATACTAGCGGGAGGGCACATGAGCAGTTCTTC. This sequence encodes CARSYTSGRAHEQFF.

The rearrangement uses TRBV28 and TRBJ1-5; D is unclear. The germline CDR1 and CDR2 sequences are MDHEN and SYDVKM. There are 14 residues in the CDR3. The V end was cut by 2 bases, the J end by 5 bases, with 10 bases between. The CDR3 DNA reads as TGTGCCAGCAGTTTAGATCGCAAGGATCAGCCCCAGCATTTT. Its protein product is CASSLDRKDQPQHF.

This clone was observed a handful of times. The rearrangement joins TRBV6-1 to TRBJ2-1; weak D call: TRBD1 (5 bases). Deletions cut 0 bases from V and 9 bases from J, with 24 bases between. Germline V gene lookup returns CDR1 MNHNS and CDR2 SASEGT. This CDR3 has 18 residues. The CDR3 sequence is CASSEAVGQTIIFSEQFF. For the CDR3, the DNA is TGTGCCAGCAGTGAAGCAGTGGGGCAGACGATTATTTTTTCTGAGCAGTTCTTC.

The chain is built from TRBV5-1 and TRBJ2-1, with D perhaps matching TRBD1 or TRBD2 (5 bases each). CDR1 and CDR2 from the germline V gene are SGHRS and YFSETQ. The CDR3 spans 15 residues. The ends were cut back, 3 bases at V and 7 bases at J, with 17 bases in the middle. The CDR3 loop is CASSSEGTRGNEQFF. CDR3 coding DNA: TGCGCCAGCAGCTCCGAGGGGACCCGAGGAAATGAGCAGTTCTTC.

The chain couples TRBV4-2 to TRBJ1-3; D is uncertain. Trimming removed 0 bases from V and 5 bases from J, with 11 bases in between. The CDR3 is made up of 15 amino acids. The germline gives CDR1 LGHNA, CDR2 YNFKEQ. In nucleotides, the CDR3 is TGTGCCAGCAGCCAAGAGGCGGGAACGAGAAACACCATATATTTT. Translated: CASSQEAGTRNTIYF.

This chain joins TRBV14 and TRBJ2-7; weak D call: TRBD2 (5 bases). The CDR3 sequence is 16 residues long. The V end lost 1 base, the J end lost 0 bases, and 13 bases lay between the germline ends. CDR1 SGHDN and CDR2 FVKESK come from the germline V gene. CDR3 in DNA: TGTGCCAGCAGCCAAGGAGTATATGGGAGCTCCTACGAGCAGTACTTC. Translated, it gives CASSQGVYGSSYEQYF.

The chain couples TRBV9 to TRBJ2-1, with 10 bases that match TRBD2. Unmatched junction bases numbered 8, after V lost 5 bases and J lost 3 bases. The CDR3 is 16 residues long. Germline V gives CDR1 SGDLS, CDR2 YYNGEE. CDR3 DNA sequence: TGTGCCAGCAGTCCCGCGGGACTAGCGAGCTACAATGAGCAGTTCTTC. Its translation is CASSPAGLASYNEQFF.

The chain carries TRBV4-2 and TRBJ2-3; the D is unclear. The CDR3 is made up of 15 amino acids. The V end was cut by 0 bases, the J end by 0 bases, with 7 bases between. Germline V gene sequence: CDR1 LGHNA, CDR2 YNFKEQ. Here the CDR3 DNA reads TGTGCCAGCAGCCAAGACGGTAGCAGCACAGATACGCAGTATTTT. It translates to CASSQDGSSTDTQYF.

The CDR3: CASSPIAGGRADTQYF. The CDR3 bases are TGTGCCAGCAGCCCCATAGCGGGAGGTCGGGCAGATACGCAGTATTTT. The J gene is TRBJ2-3, the V gene TRBV7-2; 10 bases are shared with TRBD2. The CDR3 is 16 residues long. J lost 4 bases, V lost 5 bases, and 9 bases had no gene match. The germline CDR1 and CDR2 sequences are SGHTA and FQGNSA. Using reference TRBV7-2 and TRBJ2-3 for the parts outside the CDR3, the full variable domain is GAGVSQSPSNKVTEKGKDVELRCDPISGHTALYWYRQSLGQGLEFLIYFQGNSAPDKSGLPSDRFSAERTGGSVSTLTIQRTQQEDSAVYLCASSPIAGGRADTQYFGPGTRLTVL.

V usage is TRBV28 and J usage is TRBJ2-5; D is possibly TRBD2 (5 bases). With 11 bases removed from V and 3 bases from J, the gap between germline ends came to 16 bases. The CDR3 has 13 residues. Germline lookup yields CDR1 MDHEN and CDR2 SYDVKM. CDR3 in amino acids: CAGGRGSEETQYF. As DNA, the CDR3 is TGTGCCGGAGGTCGAGGGTCAGAAGAGACCCAGTACTTC.

The genes are TRBV7-9 and TRBJ2-2; D unresolved. This CDR3 spans 11 amino acids. Germline CDR1 is SEHNR and CDR2 is FQNEAQ (reference sequence). Trimming pared 3 bases from V and 9 bases from J, leaving 5 bases between. CDR3 residues: CASSLGWELFF. In DNA form, the CDR3 reads TGTGCCAGCAGCTTGGGGTGGGAGCTGTTTTTT.

V is TRBV4-1 and J is TRBJ1-6; D is perhaps TRBD1 (6 bases). V lost 5 bases to trimming and J lost 8 bases, with 16 bases between them. Germline V gene lookup returns CDR1 MGHRA and CDR2 YSYEKL. This CDR3 is 15 amino acids long. The CDR3 reads CASSENQGSDSPLHF. CDR3 bases: TGCGCCAGCAGCGAAAACCAGGGGTCGGATTCACCCCTCCACTTT.

The chain joins TRBV12-5 to TRBJ2-1, with a weak D call TRBD1 (6 bases). V gave up 1 base and J gave up 4 bases, with 14 bases separating them. Looked up from germline, CDR1 is LGHNT and CDR2 is FRNRAP. This CDR3 region has 16 residues. The CDR3 DNA reads as TGTGCTAGTGGTTTGGAGGGGGTAGGCACGTACAATGAGCAGTTCTTC. Its protein is CASGLEGVGTYNEQFF. Together with reference TRBV12-5 and TRBJ2-1, the CDR3 gives the full variable domain: DARVTQTPRHKVTEMGQEVTMRCQPILGHNTVFWYRQTMMQGLELLAYFRNRAPLDDSGMPKDRFSAEMPDATLATLKIQPSEPRDSAVYFCASGLEGVGTYNEQFFGPGTRLTVL.

The chain combines TRBV9 with TRBJ2-1; 7 bases agree with TRBD2. Trimming at V came to 0 bases and at J to 6 bases, leaving 6 bases not matched to a gene. The germline CDR1 and CDR2 sequences are SGDLS and YYNGEE. The CDR3 is 15 amino acids. This chain's CDR3 is CASSVDAGAVNEQFF. The CDR3 nucleotides read TGTGCCAGCAGCGTAGATGCGGGAGCAGTCAATGAGCAGTTCTTC.

The chain is built from TRBV4-3 and TRBJ2-7; D is uncertain. V lost 1 base to trimming and J lost 0 bases, with 4 bases between them. The CDR3 loop spans 13 amino acids. CDR1 and CDR2 (germline): LGHNA, YSLEER. CDR3 in amino acids: CASSQGRSYEQYF. The CDR3 DNA reads TGCGCCAGCAGCCAAGGCCGCTCCTACGAGCAGTACTTC.